Below are 27 T cell receptor beta chains sequenced from a single sample in a study of yellow fever vaccine responses in identical twins. TCRdb processed the RT-PCR reads anew with MiXCR; each CDR3 protein has one entry. Altogether just over 1,000 distinct CDR3 sequences are present, about 89% being singletons, with the ten largest covering 2.5% to 3%. The starting material was T cells from blood (PBMCs), unsorted or a sorted subset (not recorded which), obtained before or after yellow fever vaccination (not recorded which). Every receptor here comes from a young woman who received the yellow fever vaccine.

This chain connects TRBV28 to TRBJ2-4; tentative D call: TRBD2 (5 bases). V gave up 4 bases and J gave up 0 bases, with 13 bases separating them. The CDR3 contains 16 residues. CDR1 and CDR2 (germline): MDHEN, SYDVKM. CDR3 residues: CASSSSGISAKNIQYF. As DNA, the CDR3 is TGTGCCAGCAGTTCTTCCGGGATCTCAGCCAAAAACATTCAGTACTTC.

This sequence joins TRBV2 and TRBJ2-1; D ambiguous. The V end lost 1 base, the J end lost 10 bases, and 11 bases lay between the germline ends. Germline V gene lookup returns CDR1 SNHLY and CDR2 FYNNEI. The CDR3 sequence is 13 residues long. CDR3 bases: TGTGCCAGCAGTGAAGTTATGTACGGAGAGCAGTTCTTC. Translation gives CASSEVMYGEQFF.

The chain carries TRBV4-1 and TRBJ2-1, with D perhaps given as TRBD1 or TRBD2 (5 bases each). Germline CDR1 and CDR2: MGHRA and YSYEKL. The CDR3 length is 13 residues. Trimming left V 1 base short and J 9 bases short, with 10 bases between. The CDR3 here is CASSQGGATEQFF. The DNA of the CDR3 is TGCGCCAGCAGCCAAGGAGGGGCTACTGAGCAGTTCTTC.

The chain has TRBV7-9 and TRBJ2-5; 9 nucleotides align to TRBD2. V shed 4 bases and J 4 bases; nucleotides not matched to a gene: 7. Germline V gives CDR1 SEHNR, CDR2 FQNEAQ (reference sequence). The CDR3 runs 15 residues. CDR3 DNA: TGTGCCAGCAGCTCCAAGACTAGCGGAATAGAGACCCAGTACTTC. Amino acids: CASSSKTSGIETQYF.

The V gene is TRBV27, the J gene TRBJ2-3, with D perhaps given as TRBD1 or TRBD2 (5 bases each). Per the germline V gene, CDR1 is MNHEY and CDR2 is SMNVEV (reference sequence). CDR3 length: 14 residues. The germline V and J ends were trimmed by 4 bases and 6 bases, with 14 bases remaining between them. This CDR3 is CASSSGPGRDTQYF. CDR3 nucleotides: TGTGCCAGCAGTTCGGGACCGGGACGGGATACGCAGTATTTT.

This chain joins TRBV6-1 and TRBJ2-7, with 8 positions matching TRBD1. V trimming: 7 bases; J trimming: 2 bases; junction bases outside the gene matches: 4. The CDR3 runs 13 residues. Germline V lookup: CDR1 MNHNS, CDR2 SASEGT. CDR3 region: CASIATGAYEQYF. CDR3 nucleotides: TGTGCCAGCATTGCGACAGGGGCCTACGAGCAGTACTTC.

This chain connects TRBV10-3 to TRBJ2-7, with D possibly being TRBD1 (6 bases). Germline V gives CDR1 ENHRY, CDR2 SYGVKD. The CDR3 consists of 15 residues. V lost 3 bases and J lost 6, with 18 bases in between. The CDR3 DNA sequence: TGTGCCATCAGTGATCTCTCGCAAGGACAGACCGAGCAGTACTTC. This translates into CAISDLSQGQTEQYF.

The rearrangement joins TRBV4-1 to TRBJ2-1; D might be TRBD2 (6 bases). CDR3 size: 16 residues. V gave up 0 bases and J gave up 1 base, with 10 bases separating them. The V gene's germline CDR1 is MGHRA and CDR2 YSYEKL. The CDR3 nucleotides are TGCGCCAGCAGCCAAGATCCTGCGGGGTCCTACAATGAGCAGTTCTTC. Translating gives CASSQDPAGSYNEQFF.

The rearrangement uses TRBV6-1 and TRBJ2-3; D is perhaps TRBD2 (5 bases). The V and J ends lost 5 bases and 2 bases respectively, with 20 bases between them. CDR1 and CDR2 (germline): MNHNS, SASEGT. The CDR3 extends over 17 amino acids. The CDR3 is CASSLSRDRRDTDTQYF. The DNA of the CDR3 is TGTGCCAGCAGTCTTAGTCGGGATCGACGCGACACAGATACGCAGTATTTT.

This chain uses TRBV23-1 with TRBJ2-7, with unresolved D. TRBV23-1 is an ORF, with its function uncertain. The CDR3 is made up of 15 amino acids. V lost 0 bases and J 0 bases, leaving 9 bases between the germline ends. CDR3 region: CASSQSRLSSYEQYF. DNA for the CDR3: TGCGCCAGCAGTCAATCCCGCCTGAGCTCCTACGAGCAGTACTTC.

The rearrangement uses TRBV6-1 and TRBJ1-5, with D possibly matching TRBD1 (6 bases). The length of the CDR3 is 13 residues. Between the trimmed V and J ends, which lost 1 base and 6 bases, there was a span of 7 bases. Germline assignment: CDR1 MNHNS and CDR2 SASEGT. The CDR3: CASSEEGGQPQHF. In DNA, the CDR3 is TGTGCCAGCAGTGAAGAAGGGGGTCAGCCCCAGCATTTT.

This rearrangement joins TRBV10-3 to TRBJ1-6, with D possibly matching TRBD1 (5 bases). Looked up from germline, CDR1 is ENHRY and CDR2 is SYGVKD. The length of the CDR3 is 15 residues. Trimming took 3 bases from V and 2 from J, leaving 8 bases between them. CDR3 nucleotide sequence: TGTGCCATCAGTGACGGGGGAACCTATAATTCACCCCTCCACTTT. This translates into CAISDGGTYNSPLHF.

This chain connects TRBV4-2 to TRBJ2-1; 16 bases align to TRBD2. CDR1 is LGHNA, CDR2 YNFKEQ, per germline. V was pared by 4 bases and J by 5 bases, with 11 bases of the junction left unmatched. This CDR3 is 19 amino acids long. This CDR3 reads CASSPGTSGRGVVDNEQFF. CDR3 in DNA: TGTGCCAGCAGCCCCGGGACTAGCGGGAGGGGAGTAGTAGACAATGAGCAGTTCTTC.

The chain employs TRBV19 and TRBJ2-7; no clear D gene. Looked up from germline, CDR1 is LNHDA and CDR2 is SQIVND (reference sequence). Trimming stripped 2 bases from V and 2 bases from J, with 16 bases between. CDR3 size: 16 residues. The CDR3 loop is CASSIIRITNPYEQYF. The CDR3 DNA sequence: TGTGCCAGTAGTATAATCCGGATAACAAACCCCTACGAGCAGTACTTC.

V gene TRBV19 combines with J gene TRBJ2-7; D gene ambiguous. CDR3 length: 14 residues. The germline CDR1 and CDR2 sequences are LNHDA and SQIVND (reference sequence). Trimming cost V 6 bases and J 0 bases, with 12 bases left between them. This chain's CDR3 is CASSAQYLSYEQYF. In DNA form, the CDR3 reads TGTGCCAGTAGCGCTCAATACCTCTCCTACGAGCAGTACTTC.

The chain uses TRBV12-3 or TRBV12-4 and TRBJ2-5; no firm D call. This CDR3 region has 12 residues. Trimming removed 3 bases from V and 3 bases from J, with 5 bases in between. The CDR3 DNA sequence: TGTGCCAGCAGTTTGTTGGAAGAGACCCAGTACTTC. The encoded protein is CASSLLEETQYF.

The chain has TRBV30 and TRBJ1-6, with TRBD1 matching over 9 bases. The length of the CDR3 is 14 residues. V lost 1 base to trimming and J lost 8 bases; unmatched junction nucleotides: 3. Germline CDR1 GTSNPN, CDR2 SVGIG (reference sequence). CDR3 nucleotide sequence: TGTGCCTGGAGTGCCGGGACAGGGCATTCACCCCTCCACTTT. It codes for CAWSAGTGHSPLHF.

This clonotype was detected once. CDR3 protein: CASSLGQTQYF. CDR3 sequence (DNA): TGTGCCAGCAGCTTGGGTCAGACCCAGTACTTC. The chain is built from TRBV5-6 and TRBJ2-5; D gene ambiguous. This CDR3 comprises 11 residues. Germline CDR1 SGHDT, CDR2 YYEEEE. V gave up 0 bases and J gave up 6 bases, with 3 bases separating them.

The chain joins TRBV11-1 to TRBJ2-5; 11 bases align to TRBD2. CDR3 size: 16 residues. V lost 5 bases, J lost 1 base, and 6 bases stayed unmatched. Per the germline V gene, CDR1 is SGHAT and CDR2 is FQDESV (reference sequence). CDR3 sequence: CASSPGLAVLQETQYF. The CDR3 DNA reads TGTGCCAGCAGCCCGGGACTAGCGGTTCTCCAAGAGACCCAGTACTTC.

This clonotype was recorded only once. V usage is TRBV11-2 and J usage is TRBJ2-5; possibly TRBD2 for D (6 bases). The CDR3 runs 14 residues. The germline CDR1 and CDR2 sequences are SGHAT and FQNNGV. V shed 1 base and J shed 3 bases, with 9 bases lying between them. The CDR3, as DNA: TGTGCCAGCAGCTTAGGGGGAGGTAAAGAGACCCAGTACTTC. It codes for CASSLGGGKETQYF.

This sequence joins TRBV7-3 and TRBJ2-1, with TRBD2 identical over 8 bases. Per germline, CDR1 SGHTA and CDR2 FQGTGA. V dropped 1 base and J dropped 9; count of bases not matched to a gene: 5. The length of the CDR3 is 14 residues. The CDR3 is CASSLIGLAGEQFF. The CDR3 coding sequence is TGTGCCAGCAGCTTAATTGGACTAGCCGGTGAGCAGTTCTTC.

The chain links TRBV10-3 to TRBJ2-1; D may match TRBD1 or TRBD2 (7 bases each). Germline CDR1 and CDR2: ENHRY and SYGVKD. Deletions cut 10 bases from V and 6 bases from J, with 16 bases between. The CDR3 loop spans 13 amino acids. The CDR3 here is CATQGGASNEQFF. CDR3 in DNA: TGTGCCACGCAGGGGGGGGCGAGCAATGAGCAGTTCTTC.

V and J are TRBV5-4 and TRBJ1-6, with 8 bases identical to TRBD1. The CDR3 consists of 15 residues. Germline CDR1 and CDR2: SGHNT and YYREEE (reference sequence). Trimming at V came to 4 bases and at J to 7 bases, leaving 7 bases not matched to a gene. Written as DNA, the CDR3 is TGTGCCAGCAGCGCTTCGACAGGGGACAATTCACCCCTCCACTTT. This sequence encodes CASSASTGDNSPLHF. Full variable domain (remainder filled in from reference TRBV5-4 and TRBJ1-6): ETGVTQSPTHLIKTRGQQVTLRCSSQSGHNTVSWYQQALGQGPQFIFQYYREEENGRGNFPPRFSGLQFPNYSSELNVNALELDDSALYLCASSASTGDNSPLHFGNGTRLTVT.

The chain links TRBV7-6 to TRBJ2-7, with TRBD1 identical over 9 bases. The CDR3 loop spans 11 amino acids. The V and J ends lost 4 bases and 11 bases, in that order; junction bases with no gene match: 3. Germline V gene lookup returns CDR1 SGHVS and CDR2 FNYEAQ. The CDR3 protein is CASSSGDREYF. CDR3 DNA sequence: TGTGCCAGCAGCTCAGGGGACAGGGAGTACTTC.

The chain recombines TRBV25-1 with TRBJ1-2; D is undetermined. V lost 4 bases to trimming and J lost 0 bases, with 6 bases between them. The CDR3 length is 13 residues. Germline V gene lookup returns CDR1 MGHDK and CDR2 SYGVNS. This chain's CDR3 is CASSGPANYGYTF. The CDR3 DNA reads as TGTGCCAGCAGTGGTCCGGCTAACTATGGCTACACCTTC.

The rearrangement uses TRBV29-1 and TRBJ2-5; the D gene is possibly TRBD1 (6 bases). Trimming removed 3 bases at V and 3 bases at J, with 14 bases between. The CDR3 totals 14 residues. CDR1 is SQVTM and CDR2 is ANQGSEA in the germline V gene. CDR3 bases: TGCAGCGTTGATTCAGGGGTCATCGAAGAGACCCAGTACTTC. This encodes CSVDSGVIEETQYF.

The CDR3 is CASSFTGYNYGYTF. CDR3 sequence (DNA): TGTGCCAGCAGCTTCACAGGGTACAACTATGGCTACACCTTC. V is TRBV7-2 and J is TRBJ1-2; TRBD1 is a possible D gene (6 bases). The CDR3 has 14 residues. Germline CDR1 SGHTA, CDR2 FQGNSA. Trimming removed 3 bases at V and 2 bases at J, with 10 bases between.